A single sample gave rise to the 27 T cell receptor beta chains below, sequenced in a study of TIL therapy for anti-PD-1-resistant metastatic lung cancer. Time point defined: pre-treatment sample, taken before nivolumab and TIL therapy. This was the immunoSEQ v3 assay. The method was immunoSEQ multiplex PCR; TCRdb's version includes in-frame clones alone and lacks a portion of them. This sample has 45,000 to 75,000 clones; 87% occur once, and the top ten carry around 2.6%. The sample here was blood, taken at baseline. Receptor source: a person aged 25 to 80 with non-small cell lung cancer.

The V gene is TRBV7-9, the J gene TRBJ1-3, with 7 positions matching TRBD1. The V segment lost 4 bases and the J segment 0 bases; nucleotides outside the gene matches: 6. The CDR3 is 16 residues long. Germline V gene sequence: CDR1 SEHNR, CDR2 FQNEAQ (reference sequence). The CDR3 nucleotides read TGTGCCAGCAGCTCGGTGACAGGGAGCTCTGGAAACACCATATATTTT. This gives the protein CASSSVTGSSGNTIYF.

This sequence joins TRBV18 and TRBJ1-2; TRBD1 matches 8 bases. Germline-derived CDR1 and CDR2 are KGHSH and LQKENI. The CDR3 sequence is 13 residues long. Unmatched junction bases numbered 3, after V lost 1 base and J lost 8 bases. The CDR3 protein is CASSPQRTGGYTF. The CDR3 DNA is TGTGCCAGCTCACCACAGAGGACAGGGGGCTACACCTTC.

The V call is TRBV6-4, the J call TRBJ2-3; 8 bases map to TRBD2. CDR1 and CDR2 from the germline V gene are MRHNA and SNTAGT. The CDR3 runs to 14 residues. Trimming cost V 3 bases and J 7 bases; bases outside gene matches: 6. DNA of the CDR3: TGTGCCAGCAGTGAGAGACTAGCGCCAAATACGCAGTATTTT. Protein: CASSERLAPNTQYF.

The rearrangement uses TRBV13 and TRBJ2-5; 8 nucleotides agree with TRBD2. CDR1 and CDR2 (germline): PRHDT, FYEKMQ (reference sequence). The CDR3 extends over 12 amino acids. Trimming at V came to 3 bases and at J to 11 bases, leaving 5 bases not matched to a gene. CDR3: CASSFLAGAQYF. In nucleotides, the CDR3 is TGTGCCAGCAGCTTCCTAGCGGGCGCTCAGTACTTC.

The chain combines TRBV5-1 with TRBJ1-2; TRBD1 is a possible D gene (5 bases). Germline CDR1 reads SGHRS; CDR2 reads YFSETQ. The CDR3 consists of 12 residues. V was pared by 3 bases and J by 5 bases, with 8 bases between. CDR3 in amino acids: CASSYDSYGYTF. The CDR3 nucleotides read TGCGCCAGCAGCTACGACAGTTATGGCTACACCTTC.

V and J are TRBV5-6 and TRBJ2-7, with D unclear. The V gene lost 2 bases and the J gene lost 3 bases, with 12 bases spanning the gap. The CDR3 is 14 residues long. From germline, CDR1 is SGHDT and CDR2 YYEEEE. The CDR3 DNA is TGTGCCAGCAGCTTCTTACAGTTTTTCTACGAGCAGTACTTC. It translates to CASSFLQFFYEQYF. Full variable domain (missing parts from reference TRBV5-6 and TRBJ2-7): DAGVTQSPTHLIKTRGQQVTLRCSPKSGHDTVSWYQQALGQGPQFIFQYYEEEERQRGNFPDRFSGHQFPNYSSELNVNALLLGDSALYLCASSFLQFFYEQYFGPGTRLTVT.

The chain links TRBV19 to TRBJ1-5; no reliable D call. The ends were cut back, 2 bases at V and 7 bases at J, with 15 bases in the middle. The germline V gene has CDR1 LNHDA and CDR2 SQIVND (reference sequence). The CDR3 covers 15 residues. The CDR3 sequence: CASSIRASLWQPQHF. CDR3 in DNA: TGTGCCAGTAGTATACGCGCCTCCCTTTGGCAGCCCCAGCATTTT.

The V and J genes are TRBV20-1 and TRBJ1-6; D gene uncertain. Trimming cost V 1 base and J 8 bases, with 3 bases left between them. The CDR3 is 11 amino acids. Germline V CDR1 and CDR2: DFQATT, SNEGSKA (reference sequence). The CDR3 DNA sequence: TGCAGTGCTAGAGGGGATTCACCCCTCCACTTT. It specifies CSARGDSPLHF.

This clone has a single count. The V call is TRBV27, the J call TRBJ2-2; maybe TRBD2 (5 bases). Per the germline V gene, CDR1 is MNHEY and CDR2 is SMNVEV (reference sequence). The CDR3 totals 15 residues. V lost 0 bases and J lost 6, with 11 bases in between. The CDR3, as DNA: TGTGCCAGCAGTTTATCAGGGCATAGCGCCGGGGAGCTGTTTTTT. Protein sequence: CASSLSGHSAGELFF.

This clone appeared a single time. This chain connects TRBV27 to TRBJ2-6, with 8 bases matching TRBD1. The CDR3 totals 16 residues. Germline values: CDR1 MNHEY, CDR2 SMNVEV (reference sequence). After removal of 4 bases from V and 1 base from J, the junction contained 3 bases not matched to a gene. The DNA for the CDR3 is TGTGCCAGCAGTTGGGACAGGAATTCTGGGGCCAACGTCCTGACTTTC. Amino acid sequence: CASSWDRNSGANVLTF.

The chain recombines TRBV6-2 or TRBV6-3 with TRBJ1-1; D uncertain. The germline V gene has CDR1 MNHEY and CDR2 SVGEGT. The CDR3 spans 17 residues. V shed 0 bases and J shed 0 bases, with 14 bases lying between them. DNA of the CDR3: TGTGCCAGCAGTTACTCCCTATGGGGAGCCATGAACACTGAAGCTTTCTTT. Translating it yields CASSYSLWGAMNTEAFF.

The rearrangement uses TRBV29-1 and TRBJ1-1; TRBD1 is a possible D gene (5 bases). The V gene lost 5 bases and the J gene lost 7 bases, with 14 bases spanning the gap. The CDR3 loop spans 12 amino acids. The germline CDR1 and CDR2 sequences are SQVTM and ANQGSEA. The CDR3 nucleotides are TGCAGCGTTTCCAGGGTGGCCGGTGAAGCTTTCTTT. It specifies CSVSRVAGEAFF.

The chain is built from TRBV14 and TRBJ2-3, with D tentatively TRBD1 (6 bases). The CDR3 loop spans 13 amino acids. Germline-derived CDR1 and CDR2 are SGHDN and FVKESK. Deletions cut 0 bases from V and 12 bases from J, with 13 bases between. Here the CDR3 reads CASSQDPRGTQYF. In DNA form, the CDR3 reads TGTGCCAGCAGCCAAGACCCCAGGGGAACACAGTATTTT.

This clone was observed once. This sequence joins TRBV21-1 and TRBJ2-2; the table's TRBD2 call for D was not verified on the DNA. TRBV21-1 is a documented pseudogene. This CDR3 is 18 amino acids long. CDR3 sequence: CASSRVRGLAGFPGELFF. The DNA of the CDR3 is TGTGCCAGCAGCAGAGTAAGAGGACTAGCGGGGTTCCCCGGGGAGCTGTTTTTT.

The chain recombines TRBV28 with TRBJ1-2; 8 bases map to TRBD1. J lost 2 bases, V lost 5 bases, and 4 bases had no gene match. In germline, CDR1 is MDHEN, CDR2 SYDVKM. The CDR3 runs to 14 residues. CDR3 loop: CASSRQGANYGYTF. The CDR3 DNA reads TGTGCCAGCAGTCGGCAGGGGGCAAACTATGGCTACACCTTC.

This clone was seen a few times. The chain combines TRBV27 with TRBJ1-2, with D maybe TRBD1 (6 bases). The V gene's germline CDR1 is MNHEY and CDR2 SMNVEV (reference sequence). The CDR3 sequence is 13 residues long. The V end was cut by 8 bases, the J end by 8 bases, with 18 bases between. CDR3 in amino acids: CASRPEGGRGYTF. CDR3 DNA: TGTGCCAGCCGCCCGGAGGGGGGGAGAGGCTACACCTTC.

V is TRBV6-1 and J is TRBJ1-2; D is unclear. The V gene's germline CDR1 is MNHNS and CDR2 SASEGT. The CDR3 contains 15 residues. V gave up 1 base and J gave up 4 bases, with 13 bases separating them. The CDR3 spells CASSEDNRAIYGYTF. The DNA for the CDR3 is TGTGCCAGCAGTGAAGATAACCGGGCCATCTATGGCTACACCTTC.

The V and J genes are TRBV14 and TRBJ1-1; unclear D gene. Germline CDR1 is SGHDN and CDR2 is FVKESK. V lost 2 bases to trimming and J lost 2 bases, with 9 bases between them. The CDR3 sequence is 14 residues long. DNA of the CDR3: TGTGCCAGCAGCCAACAAAGTGGTAACACTGAAGCTTTCTTT. Encoded protein: CASSQQSGNTEAFF.

This clone has just one count. The chain recombines TRBV15 with TRBJ2-7; TRBD1 matches at 7 bases. J was trimmed by 5 bases and V by 1 base; bases with no gene match: 8. Germline V gene lookup returns CDR1 LNHNV and CDR2 YYDKDF (reference sequence). The CDR3 runs to 15 residues. For the CDR3, the DNA is TGTGCCACCAGCAGAGCGCAGGGGGTCTTTAACGAGCAGTACTTC. Residues: CATSRAQGVFNEQYF.

V usage is TRBV11-3 and J usage is TRBJ2-7; 7 bases fit TRBD2. The CDR3 spans 12 residues. From germline, CDR1 is SGHNT and CDR2 YENEEA. J lost 4 bases, V lost 6 bases, and 3 bases had no gene match. CDR3 coding DNA: TGTGCCAGCAGGGGAGGGAGTTACGAGCAGTACTTC. Its protein is CASRGGSYEQYF.

This clone was found once. The chain couples TRBV5-4 to TRBJ2-1, with 14 bases that match TRBD2. Germline V gives CDR1 SGHNT, CDR2 YYREEE (reference sequence). J was trimmed by 4 bases and V by 2 bases; bases with no gene match: 11. This CDR3 region has 19 residues. The CDR3 sequence is CASSLQTSGRGVLYNEQFF. CDR3 sequence (DNA): TGTGCCAGCAGCTTACAGACTAGCGGGAGGGGGGTGTTATACAATGAGCAGTTCTTC.

V is TRBV18 and J is TRBJ2-3, with D uncertain. CDR3 length: 15 amino acids. Germline CDR1 KGHSH, CDR2 LQKENI. Trimming left V 6 bases short and J 2 bases short, with 15 bases between. For the CDR3, the DNA is TGTGCCAGCTCCCCATCTGCAGGCCTCACAGATACGCAGTATTTT. It is translated as CASSPSAGLTDTQYF. Together with reference TRBV18 and TRBJ2-3, the CDR3 gives the full variable domain: NAGVMQNPRHLVRRRGQEARLRCSPMKGHSHVYWYRQLPEEGLKFMVYLQKENIIDESGMPKERFSAEFPKEGPSILRIQQVVRGDSAAYFCASSPSAGLTDTQYFGPGTRLTVL.

This clone was recorded only once. The V call is TRBV5-1, the J call TRBJ2-1; TRBD2 agrees at 9 bases. This CDR3 has 15 amino acids. Losses at the gene ends were 0 bases for V and 8 bases for J; bases not matched to a gene: 6. CDR1 is SGHRS, CDR2 YFSETQ, per germline. The CDR3 is CASSLEASGVHEQFF. The CDR3 bases are TGCGCCAGCAGCTTGGAGGCTAGCGGGGTTCATGAGCAGTTCTTC.

The chain carries TRBV14 and TRBJ2-7; D not certain. V lost 4 bases and J lost 7, with 29 bases in between. The CDR3 extends over 18 amino acids. The germline V gene has CDR1 SGHDN and CDR2 FVKESK. CDR3 in DNA: TGTGCCAGCAGCCCCGGGCAGACATCTCCGAAGGGTCTAAGGGAGCAGTACTTC. It translates to CASSPGQTSPKGLREQYF.

The chain uses TRBV3-1 (or the pseudogene TRBV3-2) and TRBJ1-1, with D possibly being TRBD1 (6 bases). Germline-derived CDR1 and CDR2 are LGHDT and YNNKEL (reference sequence). The germline V and J ends were trimmed by 0 bases and 8 bases, with 16 bases remaining between them. CDR3 size: 15 residues. CDR3: CASSQDGGYREEAFF. The CDR3 bases are TGTGCCAGCAGCCAAGACGGGGGGTACAGGGAGGAAGCTTTCTTT.

V and J are TRBV6-4 and TRBJ1-6, with D maybe TRBD1 (6 bases). The CDR3 is 15 residues long. V lost 4 bases, J lost 10 bases, and 17 bases lay in between. The germline CDR1 and CDR2 sequences are MRHNA and SNTAGT. The DNA of the CDR3 is TGTGCCAGCAGTGGAGAGTTAGGGGGGGGATCACCCCTCCACTTT. Translated, it gives CASSGELGGGSPLHF.

The V call is TRBV10-1, the J call TRBJ2-7; D remains ambiguous. From germline, CDR1 is WNHNN and CDR2 SYGVQD (reference sequence). The ends were cut back, 6 bases at V and 5 bases at J, with 17 bases in the middle. The CDR3 has 14 amino acids. Here the CDR3 reads CASSPRPGTNEQYF. CDR3 nucleotides: TGCGCCAGCAGCCCTCGCCCAGGCACCAACGAGCAGTACTTC.